This is a list of T cell receptor beta chains from one sample in a study of T cell repertoires in cytomegalovirus infection. TCRdb itself ran the reads through MiXCR, one entry per CDR3 protein. The table includes around 550,000 distinct CDR3 sequences, approximately 26% detected once. Material for sequencing was PBMCs. These receptors were taken from a human donor in good health (CMV status not recorded). Some clones in this sample may be carry-over from other donors' samples. The CDR3 runs from the conserved cysteine through the conserved F or W. Each record gives: CDR3 protein, CDR3 DNA, J gene, clone size, D gene, V gene. A D gene is named only where the DNA matches it firmly. Clone size, where shown, is once, few, many, or a class for clones that have expanded.

cdr3_aa: CASSYSGPPGRYNSPLHF
cdr3_nt: TGTGCCAGCAGTTACTCAGGCCCCCCAGGCCGCTATAATTCACCCCTCCACTTT
j_call: TRBJ1-6
clone_size: few
d_call: .
v_call: TRBV6-5

cdr3_aa: CASGPSKGPAQYF
cdr3_nt: TGTGCTAGTGGCCCTTCTAAGGGACCCGCGCAGTATTTT
j_call: TRBJ2-3
clone_size: many
d_call: .
v_call: TRBV12-5

cdr3_aa: CASSSFDYTF
cdr3_nt: TGTGCCAGCAGCTCCTTTGACTACACCTTC
j_call: TRBJ1-2
clone_size: many
d_call: .
v_call: TRBV7-2

cdr3_aa: CASSLLGQPQHF
cdr3_nt: TGTGCCAGCAGCTTATTGGGTCAGCCCCAGCATTTT
j_call: TRBJ1-5
clone_size: many
d_call: .
v_call: TRBV28

cdr3_aa: CASSPGQGSEKLFF
cdr3_nt: TGTGCCAGCAGCCCGGGACAGGGGAGCGAAAAACTGTTTTTT
j_call: TRBJ1-4
clone_size: .
d_call: TRBD1
v_call: TRBV7-2

cdr3_aa: CASNRGDEKLFF
cdr3_nt: TGTGCCAGCAACCGGGGGGATGAAAAACTGTTTTTT
j_call: TRBJ1-4
clone_size: .
d_call: .
v_call: TRBV11-2

cdr3_aa: CASRGQPIRTGELFF
cdr3_nt: TGTGCCAGCAGGGGACAGCCTATACGTACCGGGGAGCTGTTTTTT
j_call: TRBJ2-2
clone_size: few
d_call: TRBD1
v_call: TRBV2

cdr3_aa: CASRLAGLADTQYF
cdr3_nt: TGCGCCAGCCGACTAGCGGGATTGGCAGATACGCAGTATTTT
j_call: TRBJ2-3
clone_size: .
d_call: TRBD2
v_call: TRBV4-1

cdr3_aa: CAWSVGVGELFF
cdr3_nt: TGTGCCTGGAGTGTTGGGGTCGGGGAGCTGTTTTTT
j_call: TRBJ2-2
clone_size: few
d_call: .
v_call: TRBV30

cdr3_aa: CASSLFLGSSPYGYTF
cdr3_nt: TGTGCCAGCAGTTTATTTTTGGGGTCGTCGCCCTATGGCTACACCTTC
j_call: TRBJ1-2
clone_size: .
d_call: .
v_call: TRBV27

cdr3_aa: CASSWDRAANYGYTF
cdr3_nt: TGTGCCAGCAGCTGGGACAGGGCGGCTAACTATGGCTACACCTTC
j_call: TRBJ1-2
clone_size: many
d_call: TRBD1
v_call: TRBV7-2

cdr3_aa: CASIHAHEQFF
cdr3_nt: TGTGCCAGCATTCATGCTCATGAGCAGTTCTTC
j_call: TRBJ2-1
clone_size: .
d_call: .
v_call: TRBV27

cdr3_aa: CAINDRGKSPLHF
cdr3_nt: TGTGCCATCAATGACAGGGGAAAGTCACCCCTCCACTTT
j_call: TRBJ1-6
clone_size: few
d_call: TRBD1
v_call: TRBV10-3

cdr3_aa: CASSHRGRETQYF
cdr3_nt: TGTGCCAGCAGCCACAGGGGCCGGGAGACCCAGTACTTC
j_call: TRBJ2-5
clone_size: .
d_call: TRBD1
v_call: TRBV5-6

cdr3_aa: CASSRWDRTQPQHF
cdr3_nt: TGTGCCAGCAGCCGTTGGGACCGTACTCAGCCCCAGCATTTT
j_call: TRBJ1-5
clone_size: .
d_call: .
v_call: TRBV5-5

cdr3_aa: CSVSRDSVISNYGYTF
cdr3_nt: TGCAGTGTAAGCCGGGACAGCGTTATTTCTAACTATGGCTACACCTTC
j_call: TRBJ1-2
clone_size: .
d_call: TRBD1
v_call: TRBV20-1

cdr3_aa: CASSSDLADPGTGELFF
cdr3_nt: TGTGCCAGCAGCTCGGACCTAGCGGACCCAGGGACCGGGGAGCTGTTTTTT
j_call: TRBJ2-2
clone_size: few
d_call: TRBD2
v_call: TRBV7-9

cdr3_aa: CASRPSLSGANVLTF
cdr3_nt: TGTGCCAGCCGTCCATCCCTGTCTGGGGCCAACGTCCTGACTTTC
j_call: TRBJ2-6
clone_size: .
d_call: .
v_call: TRBV12-3/TRBV12-4

cdr3_aa: CASSFGTAGGQPQHF
cdr3_nt: TGTGCCAGCAGTTTCGGGACCGCCGGAGGGCAGCCCCAGCATTTT
j_call: TRBJ1-5
clone_size: .
d_call: .
v_call: TRBV6-2/TRBV6-3

cdr3_aa: CASSPEDFTDTQYF
cdr3_nt: TGTGCCAGCAGCCCTGAGGATTTCACGGATACGCAGTATTTT
j_call: TRBJ2-3
clone_size: few
d_call: .
v_call: TRBV5-5

cdr3_aa: CSAREAWADEQFF
cdr3_nt: TGCAGTGCTAGAGAGGCCTGGGCGGATGAGCAGTTCTTC
j_call: TRBJ2-1
clone_size: .
d_call: .
v_call: TRBV20-1

cdr3_aa: CASSLDTSYNEQFF
cdr3_nt: TGTGCCAGCAGCTTAGACACCTCCTACAATGAGCAGTTCTTC
j_call: TRBJ2-1
clone_size: many
d_call: .
v_call: TRBV7-3

cdr3_aa: CASSSQGAVGTEAFF
cdr3_nt: TGTGCCAGCAGCTCTCAGGGGGCGGTAGGGACTGAAGCTTTCTTT
j_call: TRBJ1-1
clone_size: few
d_call: TRBD1
v_call: TRBV9

cdr3_aa: CSARSGLNEKLFF
cdr3_nt: TGCAGTGCTAGATCGGGTTTAAATGAAAAACTGTTTTTT
j_call: TRBJ1-4
clone_size: .
d_call: .
v_call: TRBV20-1

cdr3_aa: CASSQRTSRGLTDTQYF
cdr3_nt: TGTGCCAGCAGTCAGAGGACTAGCCGGGGCCTCACAGATACGCAGTATTTT
j_call: TRBJ2-3
clone_size: few
d_call: TRBD2
v_call: TRBV28

cdr3_aa: CASGQPIPPLHF
cdr3_nt: TGTGCCAGCGGACAGCCCATTCCACCCCTCCACTTT
j_call: TRBJ1-6
clone_size: .
d_call: .
v_call: TRBV6-2/TRBV6-3

cdr3_aa: CASGQGAGPYEQYF
cdr3_nt: TGTGCTAGTGGTCAGGGGGCAGGCCCCTACGAGCAGTACTTC
j_call: TRBJ2-7
clone_size: few
d_call: TRBD1
v_call: TRBV12-5

cdr3_aa: CASSLAPVSGNTIYF
cdr3_nt: TGTGCCAGCAGCTTAGCTCCGGTCTCTGGAAACACCATATATTTT
j_call: TRBJ1-3
clone_size: .
d_call: .
v_call: TRBV7-2

cdr3_aa: CASSLDGRSYEQYF
cdr3_nt: TGTGCCAGCAGCTTAGACGGCCGATCCTACGAGCAGTACTTC
j_call: TRBJ2-7
clone_size: many
d_call: .
v_call: TRBV7-2

cdr3_aa: CASSRSTGNQETQYF
cdr3_nt: TGTGCCAGCAGCCGCTCGACAGGGAATCAAGAGACCCAGTACTTC
j_call: TRBJ2-5
clone_size: .
d_call: TRBD1
v_call: TRBV7-8

cdr3_aa: CASGKIPGLTNTGELFF
cdr3_nt: TGTGCCAGCGGAAAAATCCCCGGACTCACGAACACCGGGGAGCTGTTTTTT
j_call: TRBJ2-2
clone_size: few
d_call: .
v_call: TRBV6-2/TRBV6-3